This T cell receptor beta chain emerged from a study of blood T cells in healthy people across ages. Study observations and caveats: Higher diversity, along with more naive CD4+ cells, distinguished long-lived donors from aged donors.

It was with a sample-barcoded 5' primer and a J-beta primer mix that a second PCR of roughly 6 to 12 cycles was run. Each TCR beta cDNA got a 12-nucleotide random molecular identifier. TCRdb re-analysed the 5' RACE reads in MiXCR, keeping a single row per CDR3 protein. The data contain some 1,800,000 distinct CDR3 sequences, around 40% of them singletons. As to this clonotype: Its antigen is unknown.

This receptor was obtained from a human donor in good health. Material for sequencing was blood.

CDR3 loop: CASSSDRKESYEQYF. The DNA of the CDR3 is TGTGCCAGCAGTTCGGACAGGAAAGAATCCTACGAGCAGTACTTC. This chain connects TRBV12-3 or TRBV12-4 to TRBJ2-7; 7 nucleotides line up with TRBD1. After removal of 4 bases from V and 1 base from J, the junction contained 7 bases not matched to a gene. The CDR3 totals 15 residues.